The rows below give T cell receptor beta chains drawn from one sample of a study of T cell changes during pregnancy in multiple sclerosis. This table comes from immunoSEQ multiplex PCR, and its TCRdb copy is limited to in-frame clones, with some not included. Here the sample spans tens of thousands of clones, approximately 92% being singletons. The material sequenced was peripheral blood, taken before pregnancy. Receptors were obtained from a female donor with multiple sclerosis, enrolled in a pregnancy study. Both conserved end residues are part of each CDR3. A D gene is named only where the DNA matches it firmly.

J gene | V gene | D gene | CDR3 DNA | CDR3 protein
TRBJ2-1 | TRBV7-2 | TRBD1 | TGTGCCAGCACAGGGGGCTGGGGTGAGCAGTTCTTC | CASTGGWGEQFF
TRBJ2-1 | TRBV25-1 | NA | TGTGCCAGCAGTGGAGAACTAGTGATTGGCGGTGAGCAGTTCTTC | CASSGELVIGGEQFF
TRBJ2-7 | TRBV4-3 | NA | TGCGCCAGCAGCCAAGATCCCCAGGGGCCCTACGAGCAGTACTTC | CASSQDPQGPYEQYF
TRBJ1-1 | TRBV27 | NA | TGTGCCAGCAGTTTGAAGCGGGGGATGAACACTGAAGCTTTCTTT | CASSLKRGMNTEAFF
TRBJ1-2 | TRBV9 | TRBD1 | TGTGCCAGCAGCGCGGACAGGGATGGCTATGGCTACACCTTC | CASSADRDGYGYTF
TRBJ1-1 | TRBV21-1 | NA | TGTGCCAGCAGCACATCCGGGGAGAGCACTGAAGCTTTCTTT | CASSTSGESTEAFF
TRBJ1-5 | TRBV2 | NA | TGTGCCAGCAGGCCAAACGGAGATAGCAATCAGCCCCAGCATTTT | CASRPNGDSNQPQHF
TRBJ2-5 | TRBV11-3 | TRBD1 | TGTGCCAGCAGCTATCGTGGGACAGCGCAAGAGACCCAGTACTTC | CASSYRGTAQETQYF
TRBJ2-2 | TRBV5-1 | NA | TGCGCCAGCAGCGAGAGCGGAGCGAACACCGGGGAGCTGTTTTTT | CASSESGANTGELFF
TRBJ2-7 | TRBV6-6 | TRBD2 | TGTGCCAGCAGTTTTGGGACTAGCGGGGACTACGAGCAGTACTTC | CASSFGTSGDYEQYF
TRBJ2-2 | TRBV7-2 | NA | TGTGCCAGCAGCTTAGCGGGGGGACCCAACACCGGGGAGCTGTTTTTT | CASSLAGGPNTGELFF
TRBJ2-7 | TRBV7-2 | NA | TGTGCCAGCACCTTAGGCGGGGTCCCCGGTGAGTACGAGCAGTACTTC | CASTLGGVPGEYEQYF
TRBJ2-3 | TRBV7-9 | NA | TGTGCCAGCAGCCCCCGGGGCACAGATACGCAGTATTTT | CASSPRGTDTQYF